The 20 T cell receptor beta chains below come from one sample, sequenced in a study of cytomegalovirus exposure and HLA in healthy donors. TCRdb's table, derived via immunoSEQ multiplex PCR, lists solely in-frame clones and lacks some. The sample holds 110,000 or so clones, about 83% seen once. Sequencing was carried out using PBMCs. Receptors were obtained from a man younger than 35 in good health and CMV-seronegative.

The chain recombines TRBV10-3 with TRBJ1-2; TRBD1 matches at 8 bases. The J segment lost 6 bases and the V segment lost 7 bases, leaving 13 bases of the junction unmatched. CDR1 is ENHRY, CDR2 SYGVKD, per germline. This CDR3 is 15 amino acids long. The CDR3 DNA is TGTGCCATCAATTTAGCCGGGACAGGTGAACATGGCTACACCTTC. This translates into CAINLAGTGEHGYTF.

This clone was seen just once. The V call is TRBV25-1, the J call TRBJ2-7, with TRBD1 as a possible D gene (7 bases). Trimming took off 4 bases at V and 0 bases at J, with 19 bases between the two ends. CDR1 and CDR2 (germline): MGHDK, SYGVNS. This CDR3 is built from 17 residues. The CDR3 spells CASSGVGSGGSSYEQYF. Here the CDR3 DNA reads TGTGCCAGCAGTGGGGTTGGTTCAGGGGGGTCCTCCTACGAGCAGTACTTC.

The CDR3 here is CASSETVRATIYF. The CDR3 DNA sequence: TGTGCCAGCAGTGAAACAGTTCGAGCCACCATATATTTT. The genes are TRBV6-1 and TRBJ1-3; no firm D call. Germline CDR1 and CDR2: MNHNS and SASEGT. V lost 2 bases to trimming and J lost 9 bases, with 11 bases between them. The CDR3 runs 13 residues.

This chain connects TRBV5-1 to TRBJ2-7; the D is unclear. CDR1 is SGHRS, CDR2 YFSETQ, per germline. V was shortened by 4 bases and J by 2 bases, with 7 bases between the two germline ends. The CDR3 extends over 12 amino acids. The CDR3 protein is CASSPPTYEQYF. The CDR3 DNA reads TGCGCCAGCAGCCCGCCTACCTACGAGCAGTACTTC.

The chain combines TRBV12-1 with TRBJ2-5; the table names TRBD2, a call not compared with the DNA. TRBV12-1 is reported as a pseudogene. The CDR3 consists of 16 residues. The CDR3 spells CASSSEGEGPQETQYF. The CDR3 DNA reads as TGTGCCAGCAGCTCTGAGGGGGAGGGCCCCCAAGAGACCCAGTACTTC.

The chain uses TRBV6-1 and TRBJ2-7; TRBD1 matches 10 bases. Germline CDR1 MNHNS, CDR2 SASEGT. There are 14 residues in the CDR3. Trimming cost V 3 bases and J 4 bases; bases outside gene matches: 3. DNA for the CDR3: TGTGCCAGCAGTGATTGGGGACAGGGGTACGAGCAGTACTTC. Translated: CASSDWGQGYEQYF.

This chain joins TRBV7-8 and TRBJ1-5; TRBD1 might be the D (6 bases). The V and J ends lost 1 base and 1 base respectively, with 11 bases between them. This CDR3 is built from 16 residues. Germline CDR1 and CDR2: SGHVS and FQNEAQ. Here the CDR3 DNA reads TGTGCCAGCAGCTTAGATCGCGGGGGCAGCAATCAGCCCCAGCATTTT. Amino acids: CASSLDRGGSNQPQHF.

The chain carries TRBV5-1 and TRBJ2-3; 7 bases match TRBD2. CDR1 and CDR2 (germline): SGHRS, YFSETQ. After removal of 0 bases from V and 0 bases from J, the junction contained 1 base not matched to a gene. This CDR3 spans 15 amino acids. CDR3 in amino acids: CASSLGGSSTDTQYF. DNA for the CDR3: TGCGCCAGCAGCTTGGGCGGGAGTAGCACAGATACGCAGTATTTT.

The rearrangement uses TRBV28 and TRBJ1-5, with 7 bases lining up with TRBD1. Germline CDR1 MDHEN, CDR2 SYDVKM. The junction had 7 bases not matched to a gene; V was cut back by 1 base and J by 7 bases. The CDR3 contains 15 residues. CDR3 region: CASSLSGEGGQPQHF. In DNA form, the CDR3 reads TGTGCCAGCAGTTTATCCGGGGAAGGGGGCCAGCCCCAGCATTTT. The whole variable domain, filled in from reference TRBV28 and TRBJ1-5, reads DVKVTQSSRYLVKRTGEKVFLECVQDMDHENMFWYRQDPGLGLRLIYFSYDVKMKEKGDIPEGYSVSREKKERFSLILESASTNQTSMYLCASSLSGEGGQPQHFGDGTRLSIL.

V usage is TRBV2 and J usage is TRBJ2-6; the D is unclear. Trimming took 6 bases from V and 0 from J, leaving 6 bases between them. The CDR3 runs 14 residues. Germline values: CDR1 SNHLY, CDR2 FYNNEI. CDR3 sequence reads: CASRGSSGANVLTF. The DNA of the CDR3 is TGTGCCAGCAGGGGCAGCTCTGGGGCCAACGTCCTGACTTTC. The whole variable domain, filled in from reference TRBV2 and TRBJ2-6, reads EPEVTQTPSHQVTQMGQEVILRCVPISNHLYFYWYRQILGQKVEFLVSFYNNEISEKSEIFDDQFSVERPDGSNFTLKIRSTKLEDSAMYFCASRGSSGANVLTFGAGSRLTVL.

V and J are TRBV12-5 and TRBJ2-3; 12 nucleotides line up with TRBD2. This CDR3 is built from 16 residues. CDR1 is LGHNT, CDR2 FRNRAP, per germline. Germline trimming cut 3 bases from V and 5 bases from J; bases unmatched to any gene: 6. CDR3 bases: TGTGCTAGTGGTTTCACGACTAGCGGGAGTGGAGATACGCAGTATTTT. Its protein product is CASGFTTSGSGDTQYF.

The chain's CDR3 is CAWSVGQGTSSFQPQHF. CDR3 in DNA: TGTGCCTGGAGCGTGGGACAGGGTACATCGTCGTTTCAGCCCCAGCATTTT. The V gene is TRBV30, the J gene TRBJ1-5; 9 bases map to TRBD1. The CDR3 totals 17 residues. Germline V gene lookup returns CDR1 GTSNPN and CDR2 SVGIG (reference sequence). V shed 3 bases, J shed 6 bases, and the junction held 15 bases outside the gene matches.

The rearrangement uses TRBV7-8 and TRBJ1-5, with D perhaps matching TRBD1 (5 bases). Germline CDR1 and CDR2: SGHVS and FQNEAQ. The CDR3 length is 14 residues. V was clipped by 6 bases and J by 3 bases, with 12 bases between them. CDR3 sequence (DNA): TGTGCCAGCAGTCAATGGGGGGACAATCAGCCCCAGCATTTT. It yields the protein CASSQWGDNQPQHF.

The CDR3 loop is CATHLSGRITDTQYF. CDR3 bases: TGTGCCACACACCTTAGCGGGAGGATCACAGATACGCAGTATTTT. The V and J genes are TRBV6-5 and TRBJ2-3, with 10 bases that match TRBD2. The trim removed 10 bases at V and 2 bases at J, leaving 9 bases unmatched. This CDR3 has 15 amino acids. CDR1 and CDR2 from the germline V gene are MNHEY and SVGAGI.

This CDR3 is CASSLRGVNTEAFF. CDR3 coding DNA: TGTGCCAGCAGCCTCAGGGGGGTAAACACTGAAGCTTTCTTT. V usage is TRBV11-2 and J usage is TRBJ1-1, with 7 bases fitting TRBD1. There are 14 residues in the CDR3. Germline-derived CDR1 and CDR2 are SGHAT and FQNNGV. The V gene end was trimmed by 5 bases and the J gene end by 2 bases; junction bases not matched to a gene: 5.

The chain has TRBV6-1 and TRBJ2-7, with D tentatively TRBD2 (6 bases). The CDR3 has 14 residues. Trimming removed 6 bases at V and 5 bases at J, with 17 bases between. CDR1 MNHNS and CDR2 SASEGT come from the germline V gene. CDR3 DNA: TGTGCCAGCAGACGGACGGGGGTCGTTGACGAGCAGTACTTC. Translating it yields CASRRTGVVDEQYF.

J is TRBJ1-1 and V is TRBV6-5, with 9 bases that match TRBD1. J lost 5 bases, V lost 5 bases, and 6 bases had no gene match. The CDR3 length is 14 residues. Germline CDR1 is MNHEY and CDR2 is SVGAGI. DNA of the CDR3: TGTGCCAGCAGTAAGCTGGACAGGGGAACTGAAGCTTTCTTT. It encodes CASSKLDRGTEAFF.

The CDR3 DNA follows: TGTGCCTCCGGGGGGGTGGCGACCCTTGGGAATGAGCAGTTCTTC. This sequence encodes CASGGVATLGNEQFF. V gene TRBV7-2 combines with J gene TRBJ2-1, with TRBD2 identical over 8 bases. Germline CDR1 is SGHTA and CDR2 is FQGNSA. The CDR3 contains 15 residues. V was clipped by 11 bases and J by 7 bases; unmatched bases: 16.

The chain combines TRBV5-4 with TRBJ2-5, with TRBD2 matching 13 bases. The V gene end was trimmed by 0 bases and the J gene end by 2 bases; junction bases not matched to a gene: 4. The germline V gene encodes CDR1 SGHNT and CDR2 YYREEE (reference sequence). CDR3 length: 17 amino acids. The CDR3 here is CASSLGLAGGKQETQYF. Written as DNA, the CDR3 is TGTGCCAGCAGCTTGGGACTAGCGGGGGGCAAACAAGAGACCCAGTACTTC.

The genes are TRBV30 and TRBJ2-1; possible D gene TRBD2, 6 bases. Trimming shortened V by 3 bases and J by 3 bases, and 15 bases separated the two germline ends. The CDR3 has 15 residues. CDR1 is GTSNPN, CDR2 SVGIG, per germline (reference sequence). The CDR3 reads CAWRGGEHLYNEQFF. DNA for the CDR3: TGTGCCTGGAGGGGCGGGGAGCACCTCTACAATGAGCAGTTCTTC.